This T cell receptor (beta chain) was recorded in a study of CD8 T cells in ankylosing spondylitis (dated by TCRdb to 2017 to 2019). Notes on the research overall: T cell receptor beta repertoires were profiled in healthy donors and ankylosing spondylitis patients so that disease-linked TCR variants could be found. Peripheral blood was sampled, and synovial fluid was also collected from ankylosing spondylitis patients. The whole study cohort included 90 to 120 healthy donors and some 27 ankylosing spondylitis patients. What the authors observed across the whole study: In peripheral blood, the disease-linked clones were found at relatively low frequencies and had a CD8+ phenotype. Some motif variants were previously reported in synovial fluid and blood of reactive arthritis patients, suggesting common disease-initiation mechanisms. According to the report, matched synovial fluid samples from ankylosing spondylitis patients were significantly enriched for the disease-linked clones. Blood from ankylosing spondylitis patients appeared to be characterized by a TCR beta motif composed of roughly 8 highly homologous amino acid variants.

As to this clonotype: Its antigen specificity is not known. Base qualities were left out, and no much larger clone turns up one base away.

In the germline V gene, CDR1 corresponds to MDHEN and CDR2 to SYDVKM. The germline ends are 10 bases apart after V is trimmed by 2 bases and J by 4 bases. The CDR3 numbers 14 residues from cysteine through phenylalanine. The entry retains the CDR3 DNA only, 42 bases that are in frame from base 1. The listed sequencing device is Illumina HiSeq 2500. Quantitative 5'-RACE with molecular barcodes was the method used to prepare the TCR beta libraries. In the paper's pipeline: A new computational method, built on a probabilistic model of VDJ rearrangement, was used to identify disease-linked TCR variants. Using fastp at Q25 and MiXCR, TCRdb reprocessed the public reads and kept productive beta chains. One record per CDR3 amino acid sequence lists the most common genes and DNA. The V and J calls were determined by TCRdb, not by the authors. The table for this sample lists about 220,000 distinct CDR3 sequences; around 19% of them were counted only once. 40% to 50% of the sample belongs to the ten largest clones.

Here the chain combines TRBV28 and TRBJ2-3, with the D gene uncertain. This TCR came from a male donor with ankylosing spondylitis. Sequences were obtained from blood, either unsorted or a sorted T cell fraction (not recorded which). CDR3 loop: CASSLVGSPDTQYF. The nucleotide sequence is given as TGTGCCAGCAGTTTAGTTGGGTCCCCAGATACGCAGTATTTT. With the portions outside the CDR3 filled from the reference TRBV28 and TRBJ2-3 genes, the complete variable region becomes DVKVTQSSRYLVKRTGEKVFLECVQDMDHENMFWYRQDPGLGLRLIYFSYDVKMKEKGDIPEGYSVSREKKERFSLILESASTNQTSMYLCASSLVGSPDTQYFGPGTRLTVL.